This T cell receptor (beta chain) is drawn from a study of shared clonotypes between healthy human individuals. Study-level information: The donors, two women and a few men, were aged 18 to 49.

The CDR3 extends over 16 amino acids. Trimming removed 4 bases from V and 6 bases from J; junction bases left unmatched: 9. Germline V lookup: CDR1 MGHRA, CDR2 YSYEKL. Repertoires were generated with immunoSEQ multiplex PCR, while TCRdb's copy carries only in-frame clones and drops some. The sample comprises 400,000 to 600,000 clones, over 75% of which are singletons, and 12% rests with the top ten. The specimen was PBMCs. The sequence came from a woman aged 40 to 55 in good health. Some clones in this sample may be carry-over from other donors' samples. V and J are TRBV4-1 and TRBJ2-7; 13 nucleotides agree with TRBD2. For the CDR3, the DNA is TGCGCCAGCAGCCGCACCGGGACTAGCGGGGATCGCGAGCAGTACTTC. Its translation: CASSRTGTSGDREQYF.